The 18 T cell receptor beta chains listed next were all sequenced from one sample in a study of CD8+CD57+ T cells in acquired aplastic anemia. Profiling that covered TCR beta VDJ and CDR3 relied on genomic DNA as its template. TCRdb processed the reads anew with MiXCR; each CDR3 protein has one entry. The repertoire includes 130,000 or so distinct CDR3 sequences, 35% to 50% of them detected once, and more than 7% sits in the top ten. Sequenced: sorted CD4+, CD8+, or CD8+CD57+ T cells (not recorded which) from PBMCs. These receptors were obtained from a human donor in good health, serving as a control.

This chain joins TRBV10-3 and TRBJ2-6; possibly TRBD1 for D (5 bases). The V and J ends lost 8 bases and 0 bases respectively, with 17 bases between them. Germline-derived CDR1 and CDR2 are ENHRY and SYGVKD. There are 17 residues in the CDR3. The CDR3 sequence: CAIGGRVGYSGANVLTF. DNA of the CDR3: TGTGCCATCGGTGGCAGGGTAGGGTACTCTGGGGCCAACGTCCTGACTTTC.

Note on this clonotype: A much larger clone lies one base from this, so it may be a read error. The chain employs TRBV5-2 and TRBJ2-1; the tabulated D call, TRBD1, remains unverified against the DNA. TRBV5-2 is assigned pseudogene status. The CDR3 length is 15 residues. The CDR3 coding sequence is TGTGCCAGCAACTTGTTGACAGGGGGCTACAATGAGCAGTTCTTC. It codes for CASNLLTGGYNEQFF.

The chain couples TRBV19 to TRBJ1-2; D gene unclear. This CDR3 contains 14 residues. Germline-derived CDR1 and CDR2 are LNHDA and SQIVND (reference sequence). Trimming removed 3 bases at V and 8 bases at J, with 16 bases between. CDR3 sequence (DNA): TGTGCCAGTAGTATCGGGTCCCCAAGTCGGGGCTACACCTTC. Translation gives CASSIGSPSRGYTF.

On this clonotype itself: At one end the junction does not follow the germline gene, possibly because of a read error. The genes are TRBV10-3 and TRBJ1-1; D is perhaps TRBD1 (6 bases). Germline V gene data show CDR1 as ENHRY and CDR2 as SYGVKD. The CDR3 sequence is 15 residues long. CDR3: CAISDPTQQGTEASF. CDR3 in DNA: TGTGCCATCAGTGATCCAACCCAACAGGGCACTGAAGCTTCCTTT.

The CDR3: CASSLDRQGDYGYTF. For the CDR3, the DNA is TGTGCCAGCAGCTTAGACAGGCAGGGGGACTATGGCTACACCTTC. The chain is built from TRBV11-2 and TRBJ1-2; 7 positions agree with TRBD1. CDR1 is SGHAT, CDR2 FQNNGV, per germline. With V trimmed by 0 bases and J by 3 bases, 4 bases remained unmatched. The CDR3 totals 15 residues.

The CDR3 region is CSVTRMGYTGELFF. In DNA form, the CDR3 reads TGCAGCGTTACACGTATGGGGTACACCGGGGAGCTGTTTTTT. V usage is TRBV29-1 and J usage is TRBJ2-2; D not certain. CDR3 length: 14 residues. With 5 bases removed from V and 3 bases from J, the gap between germline ends came to 13 bases. Germline V lookup: CDR1 SQVTM, CDR2 ANQGSEA.

This clonotype was found many times. The chain carries TRBV6-1 and TRBJ2-3; 11 nucleotides align to TRBD2. Germline values: CDR1 MNHNS, CDR2 SASEGT. V was clipped by 6 bases and J by 0 bases; unmatched bases: 5. CDR3 length: 16 amino acids. The CDR3 loop reads CASRFTSGGSTDTQYF. In DNA, the CDR3 is TGTGCCAGCAGGTTCACTAGCGGGGGAAGCACAGATACGCAGTATTTT.

Note on this clonotype: This may stem from a read error, because a much larger clone lies one nucleotide away. The J gene is TRBJ1-4, the V gene TRBV12-3 or TRBV12-4; D might be TRBD1 (5 bases). This CDR3 spans 15 amino acids. Here the CDR3 reads CASSLRGLGDEKLLF. Written as DNA, the CDR3 is TGTGCCAGCAGTTTAAGGGGTTTAGGGGATGAAAAACTGCTTTTT.

This clonotype appeared many times. The chain uses TRBV30 and TRBJ1-1; possibly TRBD1 for D (5 bases). The V end was cut by 3 bases, the J end by 6 bases, with 17 bases between. The CDR3 runs 14 residues. Germline CDR1 GTSNPN, CDR2 SVGIG (reference sequence). CDR3 DNA: TGTGCCTGGAGCGTTCGATTCAGGGACCCTGAAGCTTTCTTT. Translation: CAWSVRFRDPEAFF.

This clonotype was seen many times. This chain links TRBV20-1 with TRBJ1-1; D perhaps matches TRBD1 (6 bases). Trimming pared 2 bases from V and 1 base from J, leaving 8 bases between. Germline CDR1 reads DFQATT; CDR2 reads SNEGSKA (reference sequence). The CDR3 is 13 amino acids. CDR3 in amino acids: CSARWTENTEAFF. CDR3 sequence (DNA): TGCAGTGCTAGATGGACAGAGAACACTGAAGCTTTCTTT.

The rearrangement uses TRBV5-8 and TRBJ1-3; no definite D call. The V end lost 4 bases, the J end lost 6 bases, and 11 bases lay between the germline ends. The V gene's germline CDR1 is SGHTS and CDR2 YDEGEE. This CDR3 region has 13 residues. DNA of the CDR3: TGTGCCAGCAGCCTGCAGCATGAAAACACCATATATTTT. It encodes CASSLQHENTIYF.

At least ten counts were recorded for this clonotype. The gene calls are TRBV11-2 and TRBJ1-1; no reliable D call. This CDR3 comprises 12 residues. CDR1 is SGHAT, CDR2 FQNNGV, per germline. V was cut by 3 bases and J by 0 bases, with 2 bases left in between. The CDR3 region has the DNA TGTGCCAGCAGCTTGATGAACACTGAAGCTTTCTTT. Protein sequence: CASSLMNTEAFF.

This clonotype has a count of ten or more. The rearrangement joins TRBV12-3 or TRBV12-4 to TRBJ2-1; a weak D match, TRBD2 (5 bases). This CDR3 is built from 17 residues. Deletions cut 3 bases from V and 8 bases from J, with 23 bases between. The CDR3 reads CASSFTSRTLAYDEQFF. DNA for the CDR3: TGTGCCAGCAGTTTTACATCGCGGACTCTGGCTTATGATGAGCAGTTCTTC.

This clonotype was detected ten times or more. The chain employs TRBV6-1 and TRBJ1-6; 10 nucleotides agree with TRBD1. This CDR3 has 14 amino acids. The germline V gene has CDR1 MNHNS and CDR2 SASEGT. The V segment lost 6 bases and the J segment 9 bases; nucleotides outside the gene matches: 5. CDR3 in amino acids: CASRQTGGLSPLHF. CDR3 DNA: TGTGCCAGCAGGCAGACAGGGGGCCTTTCACCCCTCCACTTT.

The chain recombines TRBV19 with TRBJ1-1, with D possibly TRBD1 on 5 matching bases. The CDR3 contains 11 residues. The V gene lost 6 bases and the J gene lost 11 bases, with 13 bases spanning the gap. CDR1 is LNHDA, CDR2 SQIVND, per germline (reference sequence). CDR3 DNA: TGTGCCAGTAGCCCAGGGTCCTCGGCTTTCTTT. Its translation: CASSPGSSAFF.

This clonotype was recorded once. Possible read error: a much larger clone is one base away. The chain's CDR3 is CASKREYEKLLF. The CDR3 nucleotides are TGTGCCAGCAAGAGGGAGTATGAAAAACTGCTTTTT. This chain links TRBV12-3 or TRBV12-4 with TRBJ1-4; D is unclear. The CDR3 consists of 12 residues.

This chain uses TRBV4-1 with TRBJ2-1; 15 bases agree with TRBD2. This CDR3 has 19 amino acids. J gave up 6 bases and V 1 base, and 10 bases lay outside the gene matches. Germline V gene sequence: CDR1 MGHRA, CDR2 YSYEKL. CDR3 DNA sequence: TGCGCCAGCAGCCAAGCAGTCGGGGGACTAGCGGGGGGATGCAATGAGCAGTTCTTC. Translation gives CASSQAVGGLAGGCNEQFF.

As to this clonotype: A junction end diverges from the germline sequence, so it may reflect a read error. This chain uses TRBV7-3 with TRBJ2-1; 7 bases are a match to TRBD2. CDR1 and CDR2 (germline): SGHTA, FQGTGA. The CDR3 loop spans 16 amino acids. The CDR3 is CASSLITGGTYNEQFF. CDR3 nucleotides: TGTGCCAGCAGCTTAATAACGGGGGGTACCTATAATGAGCAGTTCTTC.